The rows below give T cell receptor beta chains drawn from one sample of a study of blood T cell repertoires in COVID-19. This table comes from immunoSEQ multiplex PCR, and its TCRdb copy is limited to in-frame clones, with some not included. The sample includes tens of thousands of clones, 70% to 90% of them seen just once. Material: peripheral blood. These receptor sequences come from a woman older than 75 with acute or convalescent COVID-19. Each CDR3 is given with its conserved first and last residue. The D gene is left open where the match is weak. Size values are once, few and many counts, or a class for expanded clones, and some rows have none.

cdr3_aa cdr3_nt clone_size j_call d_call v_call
CASSYLAEYNEQFF TGTGCCAGCAGTTACCTAGCGGAATACAATGAGCAGTTCTTC NA TRBJ2-1 TRBD2 TRBV27
CASSLAGEGYTF TGCGCCAGCAGCTTGGCCGGGGAAGGCTACACCTTC NA TRBJ1-2 NA TRBV5-1
CASSLNPQGELNTEAFF TGTGCCAGCAGTTTAAACCCCCAGGGCGAATTGAACACTGAAGCTTTCTTT NA TRBJ1-1 NA TRBV27
CSVEGLGRPAGDTQYF TGCAGCGTTGAAGGTTTAGGACGTCCGGCGGGAGATACGCAGTATTTT NA TRBJ2-3 NA TRBV29-1
CASSLGGSNYGYTF TGTGCCAGCAGCTTAGGAGGGTCTAACTATGGCTACACCTTC once TRBJ1-2 NA TRBV7-2
CASSSGQGFHGYTF TGTGCCAGCAGCTCGGGACAGGGTTTCCATGGCTACACCTTC NA TRBJ1-2 TRBD1 TRBV7-2
CASSMPAGTVNTEAFF TGTGCCAGTAGTATGCCCGCCGGGACAGTGAACACTGAAGCTTTCTTT NA TRBJ1-1 TRBD1 TRBV19
CASSSPHQVPNSPLHF TGTGCCAGCAGTTCACCCCACCAGGTTCCGAATTCACCCCTCCACTTT NA TRBJ1-6 NA TRBV27
CASSPTSGGNHEQFF TGTGCCAGCAGCCCAACTAGCGGGGGGAACCATGAGCAGTTCTTC NA TRBJ2-1 TRBD2 TRBV3-1/TRBV3-2
CASSYSLYQKYIQYF TGTGCCAGCAGTTACAGCCTCTATCAAAAGTACATTCAGTACTTC NA TRBJ2-4 NA TRBV6-2/TRBV6-3
CASSQDTLAPYNEQFF TGCGCCAGCAGCCAAGATACCCTAGCACCCTACAATGAGCAGTTCTTC NA TRBJ2-1 NA TRBV4-3
CASSWSGAGNTIYF TGTGCCAGCAGTTGGTCAGGGGCTGGAAACACCATATATTTT few TRBJ1-3 NA TRBV6-5
CASRRQGIHEKLFF TGTGCCAGCAGACGACAGGGCATACATGAAAAACTGTTTTTT NA TRBJ1-4 TRBD1 TRBV6-5
CASTPTGGTRQPQHF TGTGCCAGCACCCCGACAGGGGGAACGCGTCAGCCCCAGCATTTT NA TRBJ1-5 TRBD1 TRBV6-2/TRBV6-3
CASSPGVDSPLHF TGTGCCAGCTCACCAGGAGTGGATTCACCCCTCCACTTT NA TRBJ1-6 NA TRBV18
CSVEMTGWYEQYF TGCAGCGTTGAGATGACAGGGTGGTACGAGCAGTACTTC NA TRBJ2-7 TRBD1 TRBV29-1
CASSDSLGDTIYF TGTGCCAGCAGTGATAGTCTCGGGGACACCATATATTTT few TRBJ1-3 NA TRBV25-1
CAWSAGGREYRTQYF TGTGCCTGGAGTGCGGGGGGGAGAGAGTATCGGACCCAGTACTTC NA TRBJ2-5 TRBD2 TRBV30
CASRPAGNTGELFF TGTGCCAGCCGCCCGGCGGGGAACACCGGGGAGCTGTTTTTT few TRBJ2-2 NA TRBV6-5
CASSSGTFATNEKLFF TGTGCCAGCAGCTCGGGGACTTTCGCAACTAATGAAAAACTGTTTTTT once TRBJ1-4 NA TRBV11-2
CASSSTGNYGYTF TGTGCCAGCAGTTCCACAGGGAACTATGGCTACACCTTC NA TRBJ1-2 NA TRBV6-5
CASSAPGQVYGYTF TGTGCCAGCAGCGCACCCGGACAGGTCTATGGCTACACCTTC once TRBJ1-2 TRBD1 TRBV3-1/TRBV3-2
CASSQVGIGSSEQYF TGTGCCAGCAGCCAAGTCGGGATTGGGTCGAGCGAGCAGTACTTC few TRBJ2-7 NA TRBV3-1/TRBV3-2
CAISGQGDGYTF TGTGCCATTTCCGGTCAGGGGGATGGCTACACCTTC NA TRBJ1-2 TRBD1 TRBV10-3
CASSYSGQLNYGYTF TGTGCCAGCAGTTACTCGGGACAGTTAAACTATGGCTACACCTTC NA TRBJ1-2 TRBD1 TRBV6-5
CASSLPLASNTGELFF TGTGCCAGCAGTTTACCGCTAGCCTCGAACACCGGGGAGCTGTTTTTT NA TRBJ2-2 NA TRBV27
CASSFGTGMFGNQPQHF TGTGCCAGCAGTTTTGGGACAGGGATGTTTGGCAATCAGCCCCAGCATTTT NA TRBJ1-5 TRBD1 TRBV5-6
CASSSITGGHEKLFF TGTGCCAGCAGTTCCATAACAGGGGGCCATGAAAAACTGTTTTTT NA TRBJ1-4 TRBD1 TRBV6-6
CASSLWVSGRVNTGELFF TGTGCCAGCAGTTTATGGGTTAGCGGGAGGGTGAACACCGGGGAGCTGTTTTTT once TRBJ2-2 TRBD2 TRBV27
CASSVSSGGVRTGELFF TGTGCCAGCAGCGTAAGCAGCGGGGGGGTAAGGACCGGGGAGCTGTTTTTT NA TRBJ2-2 TRBD2 TRBV9
CASSVGGSTDTQYF TGTGCCAGCAGTGTGGGGGGATCCACAGATACGCAGTATTTT NA TRBJ2-3 NA TRBV2
CASSLASGTGQETQYF TGTGCCAGCAGCTTAGCGTCTGGGACAGGGCAAGAGACCCAGTACTTC NA TRBJ2-5 TRBD1 TRBV7-2
CASSRDTDYGYTF TGTGCCAGCAGCAGGGACACGGACTATGGCTACACCTTC NA TRBJ1-2 NA TRBV5-6
CASSFDQRLRPDTQYF TGTGCCAGCAGCTTTGACCAGCGACTCCGCCCAGATACGCAGTATTTT NA TRBJ2-3 NA TRBV13
CASSQPRGASYNEQFF TGTGCCAGCAGCCAACCCCGGGGGGCATCCTACAATGAGCAGTTCTTC NA TRBJ2-1 NA TRBV7-6
CASSQTGYGYTF TGTGCCAGCAGTCAGACGGGATATGGCTACACCTTC NA TRBJ1-2 NA TRBV6-6
CASSLGSGSGDTQYF TGTGCCAGCAGCTTAGGCAGCGGTTCGGGAGATACGCAGTATTTT NA TRBJ2-3 NA TRBV7-9
CSVEQGLNEQFF TGCAGCGTTGAGCAGGGGCTCAATGAGCAGTTCTTC NA TRBJ2-1 NA TRBV29-1
CASSLGPGRPGELFF TGCGCCAGCAGCTTGGGCCCAGGTCGCCCTGGGGAGCTGTTTTTT NA TRBJ2-2 NA TRBV5-1
CASSSQMANTEAFF TGTGCCAGCAGCTCCCAGATGGCGAACACTGAAGCTTTCTTT once TRBJ1-1 NA TRBV9
CASSKGQLYGYTF TGTGCCAGTAGTAAGGGACAGCTATATGGCTACACCTTC NA TRBJ1-2 TRBD1 TRBV19
CASSQDVIRYRYNSPLHF TGCGCCAGCAGCCAAGATGTCATTAGATACAGATATAATTCACCCCTCCACTTT NA TRBJ1-6 NA TRBV4-3
CASSHGFGQGQLYEQYF TGTGCCAGCAGCCATGGGTTTGGACAGGGGCAACTCTACGAGCAGTACTTC NA TRBJ2-7 TRBD1 TRBV4-2
CAISGGALRNSPLHF TGTGCCATCAGTGGTGGGGCCCTGAGGAATTCACCCCTCCACTTT NA TRBJ1-6 NA TRBV10-3
CASSPNGQGFYGYTF TGTGCCAGCAGTCCCAATGGACAGGGCTTCTATGGCTACACCTTC NA TRBJ1-2 TRBD1 TRBV28
CASSRLAGEYEQYF TGTGCCAGCAGTAGACTAGCGGGAGAGTACGAGCAGTACTTC once TRBJ2-7 TRBD2 TRBV28
CASSRYRTDEKLFF TGTGCCAGCAGCCGGTATCGGACAGACGAAAAACTGTTTTTT NA TRBJ1-4 NA TRBV6-5
CASSLGPDIPTKQYF TGTGCCAGCAGCTTAGGGCCGGACATCCCTACGAAGCAGTACTTC once TRBJ2-7 NA TRBV7-9
CASSTPLEGLSNQPQHF TGTGCCAGCAGCACTCCCTTGGAGGGGTTGAGCAATCAGCCCCAGCATTTT NA TRBJ1-5 NA TRBV21-1
CASSYVAGVPYNEQFF TGTGCCAGCAGTTACGTAGCGGGAGTACCCTACAATGAGCAGTTCTTC NA TRBJ2-1 TRBD2 TRBV6-2/TRBV6-3
CASSLADRGDFEQYF TGCGCCAGCAGCTTGGCCGACAGGGGGGACTTCGAGCAGTACTTC NA TRBJ2-7 TRBD1 TRBV5-1
CASSSGGVFEQYF TGTGCCAGCTCTTCTGGAGGGGTTTTTGAGCAGTACTTC few TRBJ2-7 NA TRBV18